This TCR beta chain is drawn from a study of cytomegalovirus exposure and HLA in healthy donors listed by TCRdb under 2017. A note on the overall study: An earlier analysis of 587 of the donors reported over 250 Gb of sequence data and approximately 120 million unique TCR beta sequences obtained from about 180 million T cells. About 300 gigabases of sequencing data and approximately 80 million unique TCR sequences were included in an early release covering several hundred HLA-typed donors. The genetic ancestry cluster associated with self-reported Caucasian donors included about 81% of the roughly 360 genotyped donors. The study aimed to test whether cataloging public T cell receptors could reveal signatures of past pathogen exposure. The T cell repertoires of 700 or so subjects were profiled by immunosequencing and related to cytomegalovirus serostatus. In addition to the first cohort of 666 subjects, a separate validation cohort of 120 different subjects was used. To predict cytomegalovirus infection status, the study brought together high-throughput TCR immunosequencing, statistical association of individual TCRs with disease status, and machine learning. To study patterns of TCR occurrence, a later analysis re-analyzed previously published TCR beta repertoires from 666 donors and added high-resolution HLA genotyping. Rather than using new phenotypic data, the later analysis identified candidate immune exposures from TCR beta sequences and from how often those sequences occurred across donors. An earlier analysis of some 500 of the donors used high-throughput TCR beta sequencing to judge whether each TCR beta V gene segment behaved as functional or pseudogenic. Alongside the repertoire data, information on donor age, sex, ethnicity and CMV serostatus was compiled. A later genetic analysis used genome-wide SNP genotypes for 398 of the 666 donors, treating that subset as a discovery cohort. All discovery cohort repertoires had been generated on a single sequencing platform. HLA typing included class I and class II loci at four-digit resolution. Typing coverage differed by locus: A, B, C, DRB1 and DQB1 were typed in about 620-630 donors, DQA1 in about 560, DPA1 in around 600, and DPB1 in around 440. About five DR-DQ haplotypes were treated as single units for association and clustering because of strong linkage in the cohort. Across around 400 genotyped donors of the cohort, an average of about 240,000 unique TCR beta nucleotide sequences per donor were sequenced, and roughly a sixth of those sequences were non-productive. Study-wide conclusions, independent of this receptor: In a later analysis, HLA-associated TCR beta chains were found to be more clonally expanded and to have lower generation probabilities than equally common non-associated chains. Correlated functional status among segregating V segments might reflect linkage disequilibrium, but an unknown experimental factor could not be ruled out. A further reported finding was that TCR beta sequences accurately predicted the HLA-A and HLA-B alleles for most subjects in the first cohort. While some public TCRs were present in many individuals, most TCR sequences turned up only very rarely across donors. Most CMV-associated TCR beta chains appeared to be HLA-restricted in a later analysis, and the HLA associations seemed to be driven largely by CMV exposure. At a false discovery rate of 0.05, a later analysis linked under 20,000 TCR beta sequences to specific HLA alleles. It was suggested by the authors that the approach could potentially be generalized to other disease states and immunological phenotypes. Because HLA typing was unavailable for some donors at each locus, only the typed subset was used in association tests. Some IMGT-functional V segments, including TRBV6-2 and TRBV6-3, could not be distinguished by the 87-base-pair reads and were therefore excluded. Over 15 rarely observed V segments, including chromosome 9 orphons, were excluded from the earlier analysis of about 600 of the donors because counts were too low. Compared with the approximately 700-donor mean, donors in an Asian-associated ancestry cluster had fewer N-insertions in productive TCRs, according to a later genetic analysis. Broadly in line with IMGT annotations, most TCR beta V segments showed up in productive rearrangements about 90% or about 30% of the time in an earlier analysis of roughly 590 of the donors. A later analysis reported that several top co-occurrence clusters appeared linked to parvovirus B19, influenza, CMV and Epstein-Barr virus. In vitro tests confirmed that three of the cytomegalovirus-associated TCR beta chains recognize cytomegalovirus antigens. A later genetic analysis associated a missense DCLRE1C variant with V-gene and J-gene trimming of TCR beta chains, and an independent cohort replicated the association. The study listed 150 to 200 TCR beta chains as associated with cytomegalovirus. In a later analysis, the rate of TCR association differed among HLA loci, with DRB1 alleles having the most associated TCRs and HLA-C alleles having the fewest. Sequencing depth was assumed to be roughly uniform across donors in the presence/absence analyses, though that assumption may not hold. In both the original and validation cohorts, the classifier was reported to diagnose cytomegalovirus status with high specificity and sensitivity. Only TCR beta chains were sequenced in this cohort, and the absence of alpha or paired-chain data limited detectable features. Strong co-occurrence of HLA alleles, especially DR and DQ, made assigning TCR associations to individual alleles difficult. A cluster of highly shared sequence variants was judged likely to represent a technical artifact of the sequencing pipeline. For the cohort, immune exposure information was limited to CMV serostatus.

To prepare the library, the immunoSEQ multiplex PCR assay was applied. The multiplex PCR relied on a mix of 60 forward primers for TCR Vbeta segments and 13 reverse primers for TCR Jbeta segments. A multiplex PCR assay on genomic DNA amplified the CDR3 region of rearranged TCR beta genes. Amplified TCR beta libraries were sequenced as 87-base-pair reads on the Illumina HiSeq System. The original pipeline was this. In a later analysis, tens of millions of unique TCR beta chains were counted across the 500 to 850 repertoires, and roughly 11 million of these chains were shared by at least two donors. To remove PCR and sequencing errors, raw reads were error-corrected and collapsed into unique sequences using a nearest-neighbor algorithm that merged closely related sequences. Alignment of CDR3 sequences to IMGT reference sequences was used to assign V, D and J gene segments. For a sequence to be retained, at least a six-nucleotide match to both a V gene segment and a J gene segment was required. Rearrangements were classified as productive when the CDR3 lacked stop codons and remained in frame with V and J, and all other rearrangements were classified as non-productive. CDR3 was defined according to IMGT convention as the region running from the second conserved V-encoded cysteine to the conserved J-encoded phenylalanine. Sequences without an unambiguous match to a single V gene segment were excluded from the earlier analysis of several hundred of the donors. An earlier analysis of some 500 of the donors classified V segments as functional when productive rearrangements were above 56.7% and as segregating when the standard deviation between donors was above 5%. A statistical classification framework was built for diagnosing cytomegalovirus status from the catalog of TCR beta chain sequences. V and J gene assignment, in a later analysis, came from comparing TCR nucleotide sequences with IMGT/GENE-DB human TR gene sequences. A later analysis assigned CDR3 sequences and most-parsimonious VDJ recombination scenarios with the TCRdist pipeline. In a later analysis, each TCR beta chain was defined by its CDR3 amino acid sequence together with its V-gene family, and reads lacking a unique V-gene family were excluded. A later analysis removed 600 or so highly shared, low-generation-probability nucleotide sequences to deal with suspected cross-contamination and a sequencing artifact. For each public chain, a later analysis derived a clonal expansion index from normalized ranks of inferred template counts within each repertoire. In a later analysis, generation probabilities were computed using a VDJ recombination model fitted to out-of-frame rearrangements, and the results were checked against IGoR. A later analysis scored TCR-TCR, TCR-HLA and TCR-CMV co-occurrence with hypergeometric tests, applying a repertoire-size bias correction to TCR pairs. In a later analysis, false discovery rates were estimated by permuting HLA or CMV assignments 20 times. In a later analysis, co-occurring TCRs were grouped using DBSCAN, and TCRdist sequence similarity was added for clustering within HLA-allele-positive subsets. Co-occurrence clustering excluded repertoires with fewer than 30,000 or more than 120,000 public chains, plus five with anomalous nucleotide sharing. As stored in TCRdb, this immuneACCESS dataset retains in-frame rearrangements with V and J assigned. A fraction of the clones does not appear; measured against another copy, unresolved V genes explain less than half of the discrepancy, and the remainder lacks a known reason. The V and J calls and clone size are taken from that table; D and trimming were inferred from the DNA. In all, the sample holds over 150,000 clones, and 73% of those were seen once. The top ten constitute under 5.5% of the sample.

Counted from cysteine to phenylalanine, this CDR3 has 15 amino acids. The entry retains the CDR3 DNA only, 45 bases that are in frame from base 1. Trimming removed 5 bases from V and 2 bases from J; the gene matches leave 3 bases unexplained. Per the germline V gene (reference sequence), PRHDT is the CDR1 and FYEKMQ is the CDR2. The cohort comprised 550 to 700 healthy bone marrow donors. At the time of sampling, every cohort member was nominally healthy, though immune exposures that went unrecorded were likely present. The donor tested CMV seropositive, placing the donor among the approximately 290 seropositive members of the cohort. Each donor provided a peripheral blood sample, and peripheral blood mononuclear cells were used for TCR beta sequencing. Genomic DNA was extracted from the blood cell samples with the Qiagen DNeasy Blood Extraction Kit. Remarks on this clone: Its antigen remains undetermined. No much larger clone is present one base from it, and per-base qualities are unavailable.

The TCR sequence derives from a woman under 30 in good health and CMV-seropositive. The chain is assembled from TRBV13 and TRBJ2-2, with 9 middle bases fitting TRBD2. Source material: PBMCs. The CDR3 has the sequence CASSPAGGNTGELFF. The nucleotides read TGTGCCAGCAGCCCAGCGGGGGGCAACACCGGGGAGCTGTTTTTT.